This T cell receptor (beta chain) was recovered during a study of blood T cell repertoires in COVID-19. Study summary: There were acute and convalescent COVID-19 samples, and they came from the United States, Italy and Spain.

Authors' methods: The authors estimated nucleated cell counts from reference gene primer amplification. Sequencing was performed with immunoSEQ multiplex PCR; in TCRdb, only in-frame clones are kept and a portion is missing. Clone size and V and J calls were adopted from that table, with D and trimming inferred from the DNA. The data contain 90,000 to 150,000 clones, roughly 80% of them singletons. Germline V gives CDR1 MNHNS, CDR2 SASEGT. Trimming shortened V by 1 base and J by 9 bases, and 12 bases separated the two germline ends. The CDR3 is 13 amino acids. The V gene is TRBV6-1, the J gene TRBJ2-5, with unresolved D. The sequence was collected from a human donor in a cohort sampled during active COVID-19. The sample taken for sequencing was peripheral blood. CDR3 in amino acids: CASSEGQLTAQYF. DNA for the CDR3: TGTGCCAGCAGTGAAGGCCAACTCACCGCCCAGTACTTC.